This T cell receptor beta chain was recovered during a study of technical replicates of blood from a handful of donors. Sequenced by immunoSEQ multiplex PCR; TCRdb stores in-frame clones only, minus some. The data hold about 79,000 clones, with around 94% observed a single time. Germline CDR1 is MNHNS and CDR2 is SASEGT. The CDR3 is 14 residues long. Trimming cost V 5 bases and J 4 bases, with 14 bases left between them. The chain joins TRBV6-1 to TRBJ1-2; TRBD1 might be the D (6 bases). The sequencing sample was made of T cells isolated from PBMCs. The clonotype comes from a human donor in good health. CDR3 region: CASSLGEQGYGYTF. CDR3 bases: TGTGCCAGCAGTCTAGGGGAACAGGGCTATGGCTACACCTTC.